The clone carrying this T cell receptor beta chain was seen repeatedly, ten times or more. These data belong to a study of metastatic and nonmetastatic thyroid tumors. Study information: Comparison of repertoires was carried out across blood and tumor or nodule tissue from malignant and benign thyroid patients.

J was trimmed by 0 bases and V by 4 bases; bases with no gene match: 5. The CDR3 totals 19 residues. Germline V gene data show CDR1 as KGHDR and CDR2 as SFDVKD. Thyroid surgery was preceded by no treatment in any patient. Through MiXCR, TCRdb re-clonotyped the PCR reads. In the table there are over 20,000 clones, roughly 16% of which are singletons. Specimen: blood. This clonotype originated in a female donor with papillary thyroid cancer or a benign thyroid nodule (not recorded which). Some clones in this sample may be carry-over from other donors' samples. J is TRBJ2-1 and V is TRBV24-1; 16 nucleotides line up with TRBD2. The CDR3 DNA reads as TGTGCCACCAGTGACTCGGGACTAGCGGGAGGGGGCTCCTACAATGAGCAGTTCTTC. As protein: CATSDSGLAGGGSYNEQFF.